The 4 T cell receptor beta chains given below trace back to one sample, sequenced in a study of cytomegalovirus exposure and HLA in healthy donors. PCR primers comprised 60 Vbeta and 13 Jbeta primers. Libraries were prepared by immunoSEQ multiplex PCR; TCRdb keeps only in-frame clonotypes and omits some of them. This sample has around 150,000 clones, with around 72% found just once. Sequencing was done on a sample of PBMCs. The origin of the receptors is a human donor in good health.

The chain has TRBV27 and TRBJ1-1; no clear D gene. CDR1 and CDR2 (germline): MNHEY, SMNVEV (reference sequence). The CDR3 is 13 residues long. V lost 5 bases and J lost 0, with 7 bases in between. The CDR3 DNA follows: TGTGCCAGCAGTCCTATGATGAACACTGAAGCTTTCTTT. This sequence encodes CASSPMMNTEAFF.

Written as DNA, the CDR3 is TGCGCCAGCAGCTTGGCGGGACTAGCGAACAATGAGCAGTTCTTC. Amino acids: CASSLAGLANNEQFF. The chain joins TRBV5-1 to TRBJ2-1; 10 nucleotides agree with TRBD2. Germline trimming cut 0 bases from V and 5 bases from J; bases unmatched to any gene: 2. The CDR3 spans 15 residues. Germline V CDR1 and CDR2: SGHRS, YFSETQ.

The chain couples TRBV5-4 to TRBJ2-1; a weak D match, TRBD1 (5 bases). CDR1 is SGHNT, CDR2 YYREEE, per germline (reference sequence). Trimming took off 4 bases at V and 7 bases at J, with 15 bases between the two ends. The CDR3 spans 14 residues. CDR3 in amino acids: CASSLSVGDNEQFF. The CDR3 DNA reads as TGTGCCAGCAGCCTGAGCGTAGGGGATAATGAGCAGTTCTTC.

This clone showed up just a few times. V gene TRBV19 combines with J gene TRBJ1-4; 7 bases line up with TRBD1. Germline-derived CDR1 and CDR2 are LNHDA and SQIVND (reference sequence). This CDR3 spans 14 amino acids. After removal of 5 bases from V and 5 bases from J, the junction contained 5 bases not matched to a gene. CDR3 DNA: TGTGCCAGTAGTGTGACAGGGTTGAATGAAAAACTGTTTTTT. It encodes CASSVTGLNEKLFF.